This T cell receptor beta chain was observed in a study of blood T cells in healthy people across ages. General study points: Researchers deemed the diversity estimates from one million T cells underestimates.

The trim removed 6 bases at V and 2 bases at J, leaving 1 base unmatched. The CDR3 spans 14 residues. The use of a sample-barcoded 5' primer and a J-beta primer mix characterized a second PCR of about 6 to 11 cycles. TCRdb reprocessed the 5' RACE reads with MiXCR, giving one entry per CDR3 protein. Here the sample spans around 690,000 distinct CDR3 sequences, approximately 50% being singletons. With respect to this clonotype: What it binds is unknown.

The receptor was isolated from a man aged 60 to 75 in good health. The rearrangement links TRBV12-3 or TRBV12-4 to TRBJ2-6, with 7 bases fitting TRBD1. Material for sequencing was blood. The CDR3 sequence is CASRQGAGANVLTF. The CDR3 DNA reads as TGTGCCAGCAGGCAGGGGGCTGGGGCCAACGTCCTGACTTTC.